This T cell receptor beta chain came from a study of T cells after posttransplantation cyclophosphamide. Study-level findings and limits: Blood and skin or GI T cell repertoires showed limited TRB overlap. After PTCy, TRB diversity resembled that of CNI/methotrexate controls. Later blood repertoires were often dominated by clones from the donor CD8+ memory compartment.

Cyclophosphamide on days +3 and +4 followed busulfan-fludarabine conditioning and a marrow graft. V lost 0 bases, J lost 6 bases, and 9 bases lay in between. The CDR3 consists of 13 residues. Per the germline V gene, CDR1 is SGDLS and CDR2 is YYNGEE. There are many counts of this clone. The target antigen is unknown. Libraries were prepared by immunoSEQ multiplex PCR; TCRdb keeps only in-frame clonotypes and omits some of them. The sample has under 20,000 clones, none seen only once; the top ten hold 0.54%. This chain connects TRBV9 to TRBJ1-2; D is perhaps TRBD1 (5 bases). The input for sequencing was PBMCs, taken after allogeneic stem cell transplant with posttransplant cyclophosphamide. This TCR was recovered from a female patient younger than 45 who received an allogeneic stem cell transplant from a related donor, was CMV-positive, and had no GVHD. Part of the T cells may come from the graft donor. CDR3 sequence: CASSVGQTDGYTF. In DNA, the CDR3 is TGTGCCAGCAGCGTAGGACAGACGGATGGCTACACCTTC.